The 31 T cell receptor beta chains in this list originate from one sample, sequenced in a study of OX40 agonist ivuxolimab in advanced cancers. Generated by immunoSEQ multiplex PCR, the TCRdb table keeps only in-frame clones and is missing some. The table lists tens of thousands of clones, around 79% of them singletons. Sequenced material: CD4+ or CD8+ T cells sorted from blood, taken in a trial of the OX40 agonist ivuxolimab. These receptor sequences come from an adult with an advanced solid tumor such as melanoma, head and neck, liver or kidney cancer.

The sample holds one count of this clone. The chain has TRBV11-2 and TRBJ2-1, with D hard to call. Germline V gene data show CDR1 as SGHAT and CDR2 as FQNNGV. This CDR3 has 12 residues. Between the trimmed V and J ends, which lost 5 bases and 14 bases, there was a span of 16 bases. DNA of the CDR3: TGTGCCAGCAGCCCACCTTTGGGGTCTAAGTTCTTC. It specifies CASSPPLGSKFF. Drawing the rest from reference TRBV11-2 and TRBJ2-1, the complete variable domain is EAGVAQSPRYKIIEKRQSVAFWCNPISGHATLYWYQQILGQGPKLLIQFQNNGVVDDSQLPKDRFSAERLKGVDSTLKIQPAKLEDSAVYLCASSPPLGSKFFGPGTRLTVL.

The rearrangement uses TRBV4-1 and TRBJ2-1; TRBD2 might be the D (5 bases). In germline, CDR1 is MGHRA, CDR2 YSYEKL. V shed 4 bases and J shed 3 bases, with 13 bases lying between them. CDR3 length equals 15 residues. The CDR3 spells CASSPGVDFYNEQFF. The CDR3 DNA reads as TGCGCCAGCAGCCCCGGGGTGGACTTCTACAATGAGCAGTTCTTC.

The chain links TRBV6-5 to TRBJ1-1, with D unclear. The CDR3 covers 14 residues. Germline V CDR1 and CDR2: MNHEY, SVGAGI. Trimming stripped 0 bases from V and 0 bases from J, with 5 bases between. The CDR3 coding sequence is TGTGCCAGCAGTTACTCTCAAGTGAACACTGAAGCTTTCTTT. Protein sequence: CASSYSQVNTEAFF.

This clone was counted a few times. V usage is TRBV4-3 and J usage is TRBJ1-1, with a weak D call TRBD1 (5 bases). The CDR3 is 13 residues long. Germline V gene data show CDR1 as LGHNA and CDR2 as YSLEER. Trimming cost V 1 base and J 6 bases, with 9 bases left between them. The CDR3 loop is CASSQGGASEAFF. CDR3 nucleotide sequence: TGCGCCAGCAGCCAAGGTGGGGCCTCTGAAGCTTTCTTT.

This clone was seen once. The junction does not match germline at one end; this may be a read error. The chain joins TRBV5-5 to TRBJ1-2; D is unresolved. The CDR3 loop spans 11 amino acids. CDR1 and CDR2 from the germline V gene are SGHKS and YYEKEE (reference sequence). CDR3 residues: CASSRGYGYTF. The CDR3 coding sequence is TGCGCCAGCAGCAGAGGCTATGGCTACACCTTC. The full variable domain, in which reference TRBV5-5 and TRBJ1-2 provide the parts outside the CDR3, is DAGVTQSPTHLIKTRGQQVTLRCSPISGHKSVSWYQQVLGQGPQFIFQYYEKEERGRGNFPDRFSARQFPNYSSELNVNALLLGDSALYLCASSRGYGYTFGSGTRLTVV.

The rearrangement joins TRBV27 to TRBJ2-1, with D maybe TRBD2 (6 bases). Per the germline V gene, CDR1 is MNHEY and CDR2 is SMNVEV (reference sequence). The V end was cut by 6 bases, the J end by 1 base, with 16 bases between. This CDR3 region has 16 residues. The CDR3: CASSRGATISYNEQFF. The CDR3, as DNA: TGTGCCAGCAGCCGCGGGGCAACAATTTCCTACAATGAGCAGTTCTTC.

This clone was detected a few times. This rearrangement joins TRBV5-4 to TRBJ1-2, with D uncertain. The ends were cut back, 0 bases at V and 5 bases at J, with 11 bases in the middle. The CDR3 is 14 residues long. Germline values: CDR1 SGHNT, CDR2 YYREEE (reference sequence). CDR3 bases: TGTGCCAGCAGCTTGGATCAGGATGGTTATGGCTACACCTTC. This encodes CASSLDQDGYGYTF.

This chain joins TRBV7-9 and TRBJ1-1; no reliable D call. CDR3 length: 14 residues. Trimming removed 3 bases from V and 4 bases from J, with 12 bases in between. Looked up from germline, CDR1 is SEHNR and CDR2 is FQNEAQ (reference sequence). The CDR3 region has the DNA TGTGCCAGCAGCTTTGAGGGTCGGACCACTGAAGCTTTCTTT. Its protein product is CASSFEGRTTEAFF.

The chain joins TRBV6-5 to TRBJ1-1; a possible D gene is TRBD1 (6 bases). Trimming took off 0 bases at V and 0 bases at J, with 8 bases between the two ends. CDR1 is MNHEY and CDR2 is SVGAGI in the germline V gene. This CDR3 is built from 15 residues. The CDR3 region is CASSYSRGLNTEAFF. DNA of the CDR3: TGTGCCAGCAGTTACTCTCGGGGGCTGAACACTGAAGCTTTCTTT.

The chain links TRBV4-2 to TRBJ1-1, with unresolved D. With 3 bases removed from V and 5 bases from J, the gap between germline ends came to 10 bases. CDR3 size: 13 residues. CDR1 LGHNA and CDR2 YNFKEQ come from the germline V gene. The CDR3 here is CASSQALATEAFF. CDR3 bases: TGTGCCAGCAGCCAGGCGTTGGCGACTGAAGCTTTCTTT.

CDR3 sequence: CASSLAGGLQETQYF. CDR3 nucleotides: TGTGCCAGCAGCCTAGCGGGGGGGCTACAAGAGACCCAGTACTTC. The chain has TRBV9 and TRBJ2-5; 12 bases agree with TRBD2. Losses at the gene ends were 4 bases for V and 2 bases for J; bases not matched to a gene: 3. CDR3 length: 15 amino acids. Per germline, CDR1 SGDLS and CDR2 YYNGEE.

This clone came up a few times. J is TRBJ1-5 and V is TRBV7-2; D remains unclear. V was clipped by 5 bases and J by 6 bases, with 11 bases between them. The germline CDR1 and CDR2 sequences are SGHTA and FQGNSA. CDR3 length: 13 residues. The DNA of the CDR3 is TGTGCCAGCAGCCCCGGTCTACGTCAGCCCCAGCATTTT. It encodes CASSPGLRQPQHF. Drawing the rest from reference TRBV7-2 and TRBJ1-5, the complete variable domain is GAGVSQSPSNKVTEKGKDVELRCDPISGHTALYWYRQSLGQGLEFLIYFQGNSAPDKSGLPSDRFSAERTGGSVSTLTIQRTQQEDSAVYLCASSPGLRQPQHFGDGTRLSIL.

The chain combines TRBV7-9 with TRBJ2-7, with 9 bases matching TRBD1. The CDR3 contains 12 residues. Trimming took 5 bases from V and 9 from J; bases not matched to a gene: 5. Germline CDR1 is SEHNR and CDR2 is FQNEAQ (reference sequence). In DNA form, the CDR3 reads TGTGCCAGCAGCGACGGGACAGGGCCGCAGTACTTC. Protein product: CASSDGTGPQYF.

This rearrangement joins TRBV7-2 to TRBJ2-5; 11 nucleotides agree with TRBD1. V lost 7 bases, J lost 2 bases, and 6 bases stayed unmatched. Germline-derived CDR1 and CDR2 are SGHTA and FQGNSA. This CDR3 is 15 amino acids long. The CDR3 DNA follows: TGTGCCAGCAACCGGGACAGGGGGAGACAAGAGACCCAGTACTTC. Amino acids: CASNRDRGRQETQYF.

The V and J genes are TRBV30 and TRBJ2-2; TRBD2 might be the D (6 bases). Trimming stripped 4 bases from V and 6 bases from J, with 18 bases between. Germline V lookup: CDR1 GTSNPN, CDR2 SVGIG (reference sequence). There are 15 residues in the CDR3. The CDR3 region is CAWTILGRDSGELFF. Here the CDR3 DNA reads TGTGCCTGGACGATTTTGGGGCGGGATTCCGGGGAGCTGTTTTTT.

The chain has TRBV4-3 and TRBJ2-2, with 16 nucleotides matching TRBD2. The CDR3 contains 19 residues. J lost 6 bases, V lost 4 bases, and 11 bases had no gene match. Germline V gene lookup returns CDR1 LGHNA and CDR2 YSLEER. The CDR3 DNA reads TGCGCCAGCAGCCCTCTCGGGACTAGCGGGGGGGTATCGGCCGGGGAGCTGTTTTTT. Translating it yields CASSPLGTSGGVSAGELFF.

The V call is TRBV5-4, the J call TRBJ2-3; D is ambiguous. Germline-derived CDR1 and CDR2 are SGHNT and YYREEE (reference sequence). The CDR3 spans 14 residues. V was shortened by 0 bases and J by 2 bases, with 7 bases between the two germline ends. As DNA, the CDR3 is TGTGCCAGCAGCTTGGTGGGAAACACAGATACGCAGTATTTT. It codes for CASSLVGNTDTQYF.

The rearrangement uses TRBV6-6 and TRBJ2-1; D is possibly TRBD2 (6 bases). The CDR3 length is 14 residues. Germline CDR1 MNHNY, CDR2 SVGAGI (reference sequence). V was clipped by 7 bases and J by 0 bases, with 10 bases between them. The CDR3 nucleotides are TGTGCCAGCAACCTGGGGGGCTCCTACAATGAGCAGTTCTTC. Translated: CASNLGGSYNEQFF.

The rearrangement joins TRBV5-1 to TRBJ1-5; no clear D. Trimming stripped 2 bases from V and 3 bases from J, with 6 bases between. The CDR3 is 13 amino acids. CDR1 SGHRS and CDR2 YFSETQ come from the germline V gene. The CDR3 spells CASSFGFNQPQHF. The CDR3 bases are TGCGCCAGCAGCTTCGGATTCAATCAGCCCCAGCATTTT.

The chain has TRBV27 and TRBJ2-3; 10 bases are shared with TRBD1. Germline assignment: CDR1 MNHEY and CDR2 SMNVEV (reference sequence). The CDR3 is 16 residues long. V shed 5 bases, J shed 4 bases, and the junction held 9 bases outside the gene matches. DNA of the CDR3: TGTGCCAGCAGTACCCGACAGGGGGCTGTGGCAGATACGCAGTATTTT. Translation: CASSTRQGAVADTQYF.

V and J are TRBV30 and TRBJ2-5; D perhaps matches TRBD2 (7 bases). V gave up 2 bases and J gave up 5 bases, with 9 bases separating them. The CDR3 contains 12 residues. The V gene's germline CDR1 is GTSNPN and CDR2 SVGIG (reference sequence). The CDR3 reads CAWSKGGETQYF. In DNA form, the CDR3 reads TGTGCCTGGAGTAAGGGGGGGGAGACCCAGTACTTC.

With regard to this clone: A far larger clone is just one base off, so this is likely a read error. This CDR3 is also generated by other DNA sequences in the sample. CDR3 sequence: CASSQDTWTGGEYEQYF. DNA of the CDR3: TGTGCCAGCAGCCAAGATACCTGGACAGGGGGCGAGTACGAGCAGTACTTC. V and J are TRBV7-9 and TRBJ2-7, with 11 bases identical to TRBD1. Germline loops: CDR1 SEHNR, CDR2 FQNEAQ (reference sequence). The CDR3 runs to 17 residues. Trimming took 5 bases from V and 4 from J; bases not matched to a gene: 13.

The V call is TRBV7-2, the J call TRBJ1-1, with D possibly being TRBD1 (5 bases). Germline lookup yields CDR1 SGHTA and CDR2 FQGNSA. CDR3 length: 13 amino acids. Deletions cut 3 bases from V and 5 bases from J, with 10 bases between. CDR3 DNA: TGTGCCAGCAGCTTTTCAGGGATGACTGAAGCTTTCTTT. Translating gives CASSFSGMTEAFF.

The CDR3 DNA reads as TGCGCCAGCAGCCAAGATAGGGCAGACCCCTATGGCTACACCTTC. It yields the protein CASSQDRADPYGYTF. This sequence joins TRBV4-3 and TRBJ1-2; D gene ambiguous. The CDR3 contains 15 residues. Trimming took 0 bases from V and 4 from J, leaving 12 bases between them. In germline, CDR1 is LGHNA, CDR2 YSLEER.

The chain carries TRBV9 and TRBJ2-2, with 9 bases fitting TRBD2. V lost 0 bases to trimming and J lost 7 bases; unmatched junction nucleotides: 10. The CDR3 has 17 amino acids. CDR1 is SGDLS, CDR2 YYNGEE, per germline. The DNA for the CDR3 is TGTGCCAGCAGCGTAGACATAGCGGGGGCCCCCGGCGGGGAGCTGTTTTTT. Translation: CASSVDIAGAPGGELFF.

J is TRBJ1-2 and V is TRBV25-1; 10 nucleotides line up with TRBD1. This CDR3 region has 14 residues. Trimming removed 4 bases from V and 8 bases from J; junction bases left unmatched: 7. CDR1 and CDR2 (germline): MGHDK, SYGVNS. CDR3 sequence: CASSVRQGAGGYTF. CDR3 nucleotide sequence: TGTGCCAGCAGTGTTCGACAGGGGGCAGGAGGCTACACCTTC.

J is TRBJ2-5 and V is TRBV28; 7 bases are shared with TRBD1. J lost 2 bases, V lost 3 bases, and 9 bases had no gene match. In germline, CDR1 is MDHEN, CDR2 SYDVKM. The CDR3 runs to 16 residues. The CDR3 reads CASSLSSGQTQETQYF. The DNA of the CDR3 is TGTGCCAGCAGTTTGTCGTCGGGACAGACACAAGAGACCCAGTACTTC.

This sequence joins TRBV7-9 and TRBJ2-7; D is possibly TRBD1 (5 bases). Trimming removed 5 bases at V and 3 bases at J, with 14 bases between. There are 14 residues in the CDR3. CDR1 and CDR2 (germline): SEHNR, FQNEAQ (reference sequence). CDR3 sequence reads: CASSHSWTNYEQYF. The DNA for the CDR3 is TGTGCCAGCAGCCACTCTTGGACAAACTACGAGCAGTACTTC.

This clone was found once. The chain links TRBV4-2 to TRBJ2-2, with 8 bases lining up with TRBD1. Per the germline V gene, CDR1 is LGHNA and CDR2 is YNFKEQ. Trimming took 1 base from V and 10 from J; bases not matched to a gene: 8. CDR3 length: 15 amino acids. The DNA of the CDR3 is TGTGCCAGCAGCCAAGGCACAGGGGGTGTCGTGGAGCTGTTTTTT. This codes for CASSQGTGGVVELFF.

The chain employs TRBV5-1 and TRBJ1-1; D is possibly TRBD1 (5 bases). Germline CDR1 and CDR2: SGHRS and YFSETQ. This CDR3 is 14 amino acids long. Trimming removed 7 bases from V and 10 bases from J, with 23 bases in between. CDR3 sequence reads: CASESRGRLVLAFF. DNA of the CDR3: TGCGCCAGCGAGAGCCGGGGACGGCTGGTACTAGCTTTCTTT.

This sequence joins TRBV28 and TRBJ1-1; 8 bases align to TRBD1. Per germline, CDR1 MDHEN and CDR2 SYDVKM. CDR3 size: 16 residues. With 8 bases clipped from V and 4 bases from J, the junction kept 15 bases outside the gene matches. The CDR3 here is CASLGQGKPTSTEAFF. The CDR3, as DNA: TGTGCCAGCCTCGGACAGGGAAAACCCACTAGCACTGAAGCTTTCTTT.